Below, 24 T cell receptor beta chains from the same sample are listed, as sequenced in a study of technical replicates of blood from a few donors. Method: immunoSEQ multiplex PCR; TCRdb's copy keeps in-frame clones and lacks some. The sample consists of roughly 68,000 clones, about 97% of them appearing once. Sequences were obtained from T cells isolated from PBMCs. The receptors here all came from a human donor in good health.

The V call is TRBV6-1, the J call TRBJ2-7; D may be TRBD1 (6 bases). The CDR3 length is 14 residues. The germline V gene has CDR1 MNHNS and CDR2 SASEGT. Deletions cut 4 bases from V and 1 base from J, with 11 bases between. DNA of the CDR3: TGTGCCAGCAGTGTTACAGGGTGGTCCTACGAGCAGTACTTC. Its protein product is CASSVTGWSYEQYF.

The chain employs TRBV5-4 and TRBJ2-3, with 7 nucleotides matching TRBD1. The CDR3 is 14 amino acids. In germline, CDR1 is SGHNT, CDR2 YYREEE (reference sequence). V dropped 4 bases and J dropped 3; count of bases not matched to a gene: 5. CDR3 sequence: CASSLPGGTDTQYF. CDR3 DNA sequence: TGTGCCAGCAGCCTCCCAGGGGGAACAGATACGCAGTATTTT.

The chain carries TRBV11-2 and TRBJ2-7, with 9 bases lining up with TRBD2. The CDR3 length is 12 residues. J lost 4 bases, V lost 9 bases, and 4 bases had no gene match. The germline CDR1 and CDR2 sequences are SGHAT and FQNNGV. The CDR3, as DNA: TGTGCCAGTGGGACTAGCAGTTACGAGCAGTACTTC. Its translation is CASGTSSYEQYF.

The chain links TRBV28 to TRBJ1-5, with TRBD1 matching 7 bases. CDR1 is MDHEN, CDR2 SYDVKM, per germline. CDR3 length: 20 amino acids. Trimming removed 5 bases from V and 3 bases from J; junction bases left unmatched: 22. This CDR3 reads CASSPTGQATLIPPNQPQHF. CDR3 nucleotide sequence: TGTGCCAGCAGTCCTACAGGACAGGCAACCCTTATACCCCCCAATCAGCCCCAGCATTTT.

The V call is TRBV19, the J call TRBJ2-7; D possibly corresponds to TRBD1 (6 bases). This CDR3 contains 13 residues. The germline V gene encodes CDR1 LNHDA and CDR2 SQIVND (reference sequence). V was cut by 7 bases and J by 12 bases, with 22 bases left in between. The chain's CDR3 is CASTQQGLSVLYF. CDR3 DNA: TGTGCCAGTACACAACAGGGTTTGTCCGTCCTGTACTTC.

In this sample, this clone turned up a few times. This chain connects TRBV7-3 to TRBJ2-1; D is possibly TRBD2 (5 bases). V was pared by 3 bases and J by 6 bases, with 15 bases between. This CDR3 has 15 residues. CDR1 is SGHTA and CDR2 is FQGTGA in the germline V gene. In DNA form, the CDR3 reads TGTGCCAGCAGCTTGTCGGCGGGTCCTCCCAATGAGCAGTTCTTC. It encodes CASSLSAGPPNEQFF.

CDR3 residues: CASSDWSVDTQYF. CDR3 sequence (DNA): TGTGCCAGCAGTGATTGGTCAGTGGATACGCAGTATTTT. The chain uses TRBV6-1 and TRBJ2-3, with no clear D. This CDR3 spans 13 amino acids. Germline V lookup: CDR1 MNHNS, CDR2 SASEGT. The ends were cut back, 3 bases at V and 6 bases at J, with 10 bases in the middle.

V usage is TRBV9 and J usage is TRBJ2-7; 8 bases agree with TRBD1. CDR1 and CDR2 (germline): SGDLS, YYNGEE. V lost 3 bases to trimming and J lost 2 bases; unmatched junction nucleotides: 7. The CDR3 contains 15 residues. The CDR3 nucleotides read TGTGCCAGCAGCGCCCACGACAGGGGCGCCTACGAGCAGTACTTC. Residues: CASSAHDRGAYEQYF.

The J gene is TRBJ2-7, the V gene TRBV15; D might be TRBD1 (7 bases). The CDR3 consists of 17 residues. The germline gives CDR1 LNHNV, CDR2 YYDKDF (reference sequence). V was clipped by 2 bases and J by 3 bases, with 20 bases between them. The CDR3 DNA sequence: TGTGCCACCAGCAGATGGGGCATGGAGGGGGCCTTCTACGAGCAGTACTTC. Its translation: CATSRWGMEGAFYEQYF.

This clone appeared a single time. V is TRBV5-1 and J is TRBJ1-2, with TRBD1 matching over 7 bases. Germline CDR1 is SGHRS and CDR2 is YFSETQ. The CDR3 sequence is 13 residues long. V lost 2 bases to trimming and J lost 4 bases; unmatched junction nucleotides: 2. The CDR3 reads CASSLDRVYGYTF. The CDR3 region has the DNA TGCGCCAGCAGCTTAGACAGGGTCTATGGCTACACCTTC.

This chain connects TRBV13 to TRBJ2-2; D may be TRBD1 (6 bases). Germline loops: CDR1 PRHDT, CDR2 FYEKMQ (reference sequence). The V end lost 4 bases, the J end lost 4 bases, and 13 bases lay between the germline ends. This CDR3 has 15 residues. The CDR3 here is CASSSQGQVTGELFF. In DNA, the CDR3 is TGTGCCAGCAGCTCCCAGGGGCAGGTCACCGGGGAGCTGTTTTTT.

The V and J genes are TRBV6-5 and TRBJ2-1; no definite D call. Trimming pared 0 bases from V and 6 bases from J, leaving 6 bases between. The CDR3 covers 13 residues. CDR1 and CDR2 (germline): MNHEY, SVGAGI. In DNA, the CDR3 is TGTGCCAGCAGTTACTCGAGGCGCAATGAGCAGTTCTTC. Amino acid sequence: CASSYSRRNEQFF.

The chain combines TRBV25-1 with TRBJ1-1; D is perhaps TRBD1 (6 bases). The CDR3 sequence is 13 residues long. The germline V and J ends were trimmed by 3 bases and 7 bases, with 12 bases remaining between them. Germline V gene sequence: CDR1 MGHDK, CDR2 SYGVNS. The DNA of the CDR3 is TGTGCCAGCAGTGAGGGGGCCCTTATTGAAGCTTTCTTT. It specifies CASSEGALIEAFF.

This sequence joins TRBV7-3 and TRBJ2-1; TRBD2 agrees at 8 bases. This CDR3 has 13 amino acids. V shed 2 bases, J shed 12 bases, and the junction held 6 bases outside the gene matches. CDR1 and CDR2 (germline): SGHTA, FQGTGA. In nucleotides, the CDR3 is TGTGCCAGCAGCTTACTCCGGGAGGGGAGGCAGTTCTTC. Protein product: CASSLLREGRQFF.

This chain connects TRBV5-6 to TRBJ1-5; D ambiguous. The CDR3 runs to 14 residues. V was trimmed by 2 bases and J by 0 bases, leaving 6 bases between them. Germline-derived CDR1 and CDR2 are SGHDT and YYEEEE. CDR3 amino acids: CASSFTGSNQPQHF. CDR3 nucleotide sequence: TGTGCCAGCAGCTTTACCGGTAGCAATCAGCCCCAGCATTTT.

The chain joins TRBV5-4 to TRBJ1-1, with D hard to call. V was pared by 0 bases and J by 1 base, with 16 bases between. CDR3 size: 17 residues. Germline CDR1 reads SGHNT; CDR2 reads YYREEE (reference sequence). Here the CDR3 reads CASSLGYGPPRNTEAFF. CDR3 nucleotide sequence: TGTGCCAGCAGCTTGGGTTACGGCCCTCCTAGGAACACTGAAGCTTTCTTT.

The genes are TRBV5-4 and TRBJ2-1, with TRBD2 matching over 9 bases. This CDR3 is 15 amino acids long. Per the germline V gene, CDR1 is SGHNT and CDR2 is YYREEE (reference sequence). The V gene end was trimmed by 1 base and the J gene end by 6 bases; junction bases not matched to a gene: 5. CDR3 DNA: TGTGCCAGCAGCTTGAGAGCGGGAGGTTTCAATGAGCAGTTCTTC. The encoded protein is CASSLRAGGFNEQFF.

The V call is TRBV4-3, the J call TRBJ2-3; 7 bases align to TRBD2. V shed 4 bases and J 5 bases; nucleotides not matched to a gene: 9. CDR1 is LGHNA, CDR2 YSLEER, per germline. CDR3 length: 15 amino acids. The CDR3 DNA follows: TGCGCCAGCAGCCCACTAGCGACCGTACAAGATACGCAGTATTTT. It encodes CASSPLATVQDTQYF.

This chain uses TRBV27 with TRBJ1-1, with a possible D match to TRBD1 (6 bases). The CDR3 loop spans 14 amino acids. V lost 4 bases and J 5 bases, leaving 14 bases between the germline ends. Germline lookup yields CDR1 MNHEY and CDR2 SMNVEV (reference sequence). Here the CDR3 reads CASSSTTGGTEAFF. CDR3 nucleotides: TGTGCCAGCAGTTCAACGACAGGAGGTACTGAAGCTTTCTTT.

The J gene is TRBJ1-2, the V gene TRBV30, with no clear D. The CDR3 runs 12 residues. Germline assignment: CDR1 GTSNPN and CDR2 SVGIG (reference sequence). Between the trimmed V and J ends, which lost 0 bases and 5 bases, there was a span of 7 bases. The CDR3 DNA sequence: TGTGCCTGGAGTGTAGCCGCATATGGCTACACCTTC. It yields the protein CAWSVAAYGYTF.

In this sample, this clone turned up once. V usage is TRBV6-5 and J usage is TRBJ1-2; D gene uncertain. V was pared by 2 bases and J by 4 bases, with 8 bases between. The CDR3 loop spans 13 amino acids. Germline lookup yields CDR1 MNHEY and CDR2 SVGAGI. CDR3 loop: CASSYRDTYGYTF. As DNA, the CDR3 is TGTGCCAGCAGTTACCGAGACACCTATGGCTACACCTTC.

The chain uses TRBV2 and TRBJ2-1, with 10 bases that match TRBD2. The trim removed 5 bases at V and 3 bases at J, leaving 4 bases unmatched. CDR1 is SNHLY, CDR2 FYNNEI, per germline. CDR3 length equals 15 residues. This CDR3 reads CASSLAGAIYNEQFF. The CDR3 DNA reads TGTGCCAGCAGTCTAGCGGGAGCCATCTACAATGAGCAGTTCTTC.

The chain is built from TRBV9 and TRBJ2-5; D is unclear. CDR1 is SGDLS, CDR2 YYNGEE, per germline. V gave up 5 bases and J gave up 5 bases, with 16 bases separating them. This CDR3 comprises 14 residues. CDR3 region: CASSSGSPLETQYF. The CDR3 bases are TGTGCCAGCAGTTCCGGGTCACCCTTGGAGACCCAGTACTTC.

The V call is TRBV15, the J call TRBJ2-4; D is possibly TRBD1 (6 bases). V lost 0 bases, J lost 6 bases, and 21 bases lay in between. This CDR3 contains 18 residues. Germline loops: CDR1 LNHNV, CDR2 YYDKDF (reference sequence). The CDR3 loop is CATSRDLSGAGWGNIQYF. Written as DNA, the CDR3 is TGTGCCACCAGCAGAGATCTCTCAGGGGCGGGTTGGGGAAACATTCAGTACTTC.